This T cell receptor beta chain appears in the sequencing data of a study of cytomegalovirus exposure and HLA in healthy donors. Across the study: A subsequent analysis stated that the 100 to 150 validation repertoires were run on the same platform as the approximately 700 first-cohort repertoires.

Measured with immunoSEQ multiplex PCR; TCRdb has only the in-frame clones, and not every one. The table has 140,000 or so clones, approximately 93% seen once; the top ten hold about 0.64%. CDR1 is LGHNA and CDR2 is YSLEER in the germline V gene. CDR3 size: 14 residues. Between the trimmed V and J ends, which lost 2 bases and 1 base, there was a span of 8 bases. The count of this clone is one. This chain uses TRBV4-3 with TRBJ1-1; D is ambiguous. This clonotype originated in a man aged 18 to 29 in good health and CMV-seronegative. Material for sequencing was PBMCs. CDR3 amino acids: CASSQQVRNTEAFF. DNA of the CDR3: TGCGCCAGCAGCCAACAAGTGAGGAACACTGAAGCTTTCTTT.